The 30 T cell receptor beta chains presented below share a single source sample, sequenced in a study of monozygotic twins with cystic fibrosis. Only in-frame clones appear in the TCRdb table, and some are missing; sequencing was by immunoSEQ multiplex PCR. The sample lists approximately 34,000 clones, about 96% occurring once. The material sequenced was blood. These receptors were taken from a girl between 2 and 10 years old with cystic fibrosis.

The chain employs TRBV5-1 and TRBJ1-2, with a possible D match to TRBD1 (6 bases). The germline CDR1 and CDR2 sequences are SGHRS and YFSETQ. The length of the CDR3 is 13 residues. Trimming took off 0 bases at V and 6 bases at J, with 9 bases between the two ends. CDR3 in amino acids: CASSLGGTHGYTF. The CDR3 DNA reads TGCGCCAGCAGCTTGGGGGGGACACATGGCTACACCTTC.

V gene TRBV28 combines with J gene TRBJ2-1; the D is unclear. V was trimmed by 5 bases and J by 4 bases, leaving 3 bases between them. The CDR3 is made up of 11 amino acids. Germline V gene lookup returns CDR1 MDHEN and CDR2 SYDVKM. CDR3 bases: TGTGCCAGCAGTCTATACAATGAGCAGTTCTTC. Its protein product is CASSLYNEQFF. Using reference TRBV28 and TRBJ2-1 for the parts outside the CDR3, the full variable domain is DVKVTQSSRYLVKRTGEKVFLECVQDMDHENMFWYRQDPGLGLRLIYFSYDVKMKEKGDIPEGYSVSREKKERFSLILESASTNQTSMYLCASSLYNEQFFGPGTRLTVL.

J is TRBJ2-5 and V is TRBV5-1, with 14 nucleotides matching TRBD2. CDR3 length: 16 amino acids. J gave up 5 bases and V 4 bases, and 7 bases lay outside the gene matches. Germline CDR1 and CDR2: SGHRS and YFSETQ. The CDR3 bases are TGCGCCAGCAGCCAAGGGACTAGCGGGAGAGTGGAGACCCAGTACTTC. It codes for CASSQGTSGRVETQYF. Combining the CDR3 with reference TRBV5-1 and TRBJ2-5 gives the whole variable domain KAGVTQTPRYLIKTRGQQVTLSCSPISGHRSVSWYQQTPGQGLQFLFEYFSETQRNKGNFPGRFSGRQFSNSRSEMNVSTLELGDSALYLCASSQGTSGRVETQYFGPGTRLLVL.

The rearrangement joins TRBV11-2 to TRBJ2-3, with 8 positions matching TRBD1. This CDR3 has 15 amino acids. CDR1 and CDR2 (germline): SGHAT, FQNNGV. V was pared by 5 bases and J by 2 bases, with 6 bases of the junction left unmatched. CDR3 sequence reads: CASSIRDRTTDTQYF. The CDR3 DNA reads TGTGCCAGCAGCATCCGGGACAGGACCACAGATACGCAGTATTTT.

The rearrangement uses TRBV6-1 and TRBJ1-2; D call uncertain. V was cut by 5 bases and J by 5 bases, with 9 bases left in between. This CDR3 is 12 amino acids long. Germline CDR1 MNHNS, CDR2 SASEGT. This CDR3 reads CASSLTEYGYTF. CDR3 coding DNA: TGTGCCAGCAGTTTAACAGAGTATGGCTACACCTTC.

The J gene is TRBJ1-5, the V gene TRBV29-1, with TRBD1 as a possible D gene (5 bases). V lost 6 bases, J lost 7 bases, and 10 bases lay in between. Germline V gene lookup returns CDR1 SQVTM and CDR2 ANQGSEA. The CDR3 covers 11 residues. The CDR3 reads CSVGDSQPQHF. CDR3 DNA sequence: TGCAGCGTGGGGGATTCACAGCCCCAGCATTTT.

The CDR3 spells CASSDWALGTEAFF. CDR3 sequence (DNA): TGTGCCAGCAGTGATTGGGCATTGGGGACTGAAGCTTTCTTT. The V and J genes are TRBV2 and TRBJ1-1; D ambiguous. V was clipped by 3 bases and J by 5 bases, with 13 bases between them. The CDR3 is 14 amino acids. Germline lookup yields CDR1 SNHLY and CDR2 FYNNEI. The entire variable domain, with the rest obtained from reference TRBV2 and TRBJ1-1, is as follows: EPEVTQTPSHQVTQMGQEVILRCVPISNHLYFYWYRQILGQKVEFLVSFYNNEISEKSEIFDDQFSVERPDGSNFTLKIRSTKLEDSAMYFCASSDWALGTEAFFGQGTRLTVV.

The CDR3 sequence: CASSRGRETQYF. In nucleotides, the CDR3 is TGTGCCAGCAGCCGGGGTCGGGAGACCCAGTACTTC. J is TRBJ2-5 and V is TRBV14; D unclear. With 4 bases removed from V and 5 bases from J, the gap between germline ends came to 8 bases. CDR3 size: 12 residues. Germline-derived CDR1 and CDR2 are SGHDN and FVKESK.

CDR3 region: CASRESNRGEQYF. The CDR3 DNA reads TGTGCCAGCAGGGAGTCCAACAGGGGCGAGCAGTACTTC. The chain employs TRBV6-1 and TRBJ2-7; 7 bases are a match to TRBD1. V trimming: 6 bases; J trimming: 6 bases; junction bases outside the gene matches: 8. This CDR3 has 13 amino acids. Germline values: CDR1 MNHNS, CDR2 SASEGT.

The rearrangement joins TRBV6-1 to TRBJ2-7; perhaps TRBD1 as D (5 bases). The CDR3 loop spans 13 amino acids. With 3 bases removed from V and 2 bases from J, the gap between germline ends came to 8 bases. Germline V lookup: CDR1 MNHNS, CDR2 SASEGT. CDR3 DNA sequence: TGTGCCAGCAGTGACGACAGCCCCTACGAGCAGTACTTC. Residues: CASSDDSPYEQYF.

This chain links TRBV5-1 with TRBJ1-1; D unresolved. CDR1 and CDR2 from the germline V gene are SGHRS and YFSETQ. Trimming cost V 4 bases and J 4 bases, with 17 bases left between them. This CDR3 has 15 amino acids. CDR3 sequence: CASSPRTQGPTEAFF. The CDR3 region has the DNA TGCGCCAGCAGCCCTCGGACCCAAGGGCCCACTGAAGCTTTCTTT.

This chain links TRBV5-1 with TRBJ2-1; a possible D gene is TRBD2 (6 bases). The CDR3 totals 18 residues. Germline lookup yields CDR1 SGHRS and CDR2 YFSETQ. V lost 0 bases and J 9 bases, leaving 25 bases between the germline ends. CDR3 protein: CASSLGGPFSGAGVEQFF. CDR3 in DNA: TGCGCCAGCAGCTTGGGGGGACCTTTTTCTGGAGCGGGTGTTGAGCAGTTCTTC.

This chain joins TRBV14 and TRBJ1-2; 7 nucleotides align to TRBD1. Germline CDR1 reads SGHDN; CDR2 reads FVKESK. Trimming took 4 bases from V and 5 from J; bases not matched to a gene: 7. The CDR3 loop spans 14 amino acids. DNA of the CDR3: TGTGCCAGCAGCCGACAGGGTATCGGATATGGCTACACCTTC. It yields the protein CASSRQGIGYGYTF.

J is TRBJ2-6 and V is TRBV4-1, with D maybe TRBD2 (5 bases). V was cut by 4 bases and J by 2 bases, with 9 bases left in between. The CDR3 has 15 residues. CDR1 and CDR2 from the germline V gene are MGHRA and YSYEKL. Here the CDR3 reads CASSPGGTGANVLTF. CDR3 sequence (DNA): TGCGCCAGCAGCCCAGGAGGAACTGGGGCCAACGTCCTGACTTTC.

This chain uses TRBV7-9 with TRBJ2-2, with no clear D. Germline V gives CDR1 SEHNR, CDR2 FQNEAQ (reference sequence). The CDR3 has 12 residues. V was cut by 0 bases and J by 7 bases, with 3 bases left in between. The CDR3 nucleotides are TGTGCCAGCAGCTTAGCGGACGGGGAGCTGTTTTTT. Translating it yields CASSLADGELFF.

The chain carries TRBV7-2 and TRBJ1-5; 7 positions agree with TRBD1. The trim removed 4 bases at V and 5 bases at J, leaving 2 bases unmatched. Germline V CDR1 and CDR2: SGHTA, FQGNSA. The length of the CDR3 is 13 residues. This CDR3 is CASSYGTDQPQHF. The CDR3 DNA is TGTGCCAGCAGCTACGGGACAGATCAGCCCCAGCATTTT. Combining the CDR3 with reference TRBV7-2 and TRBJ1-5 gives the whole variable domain GAGVSQSPSNKVTEKGKDVELRCDPISGHTALYWYRQSLGQGLEFLIYFQGNSAPDKSGLPSDRFSAERTGGSVSTLTIQRTQQEDSAVYLCASSYGTDQPQHFGDGTRLSIL.

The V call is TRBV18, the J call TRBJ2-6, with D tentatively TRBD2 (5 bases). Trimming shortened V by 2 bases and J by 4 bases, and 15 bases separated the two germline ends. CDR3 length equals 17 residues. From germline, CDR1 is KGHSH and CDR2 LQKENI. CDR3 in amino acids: CASSPFLSGSGANVLTF. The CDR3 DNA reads TGTGCCAGCTCACCATTCCTTTCGGGGTCAGGGGCCAACGTCCTGACTTTC.

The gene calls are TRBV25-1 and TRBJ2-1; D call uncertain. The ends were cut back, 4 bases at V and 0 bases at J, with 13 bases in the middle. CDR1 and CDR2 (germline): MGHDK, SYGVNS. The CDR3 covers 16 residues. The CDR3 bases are TGTGCCAGCAGTGGGTTCGGAATTAACTCCTACAATGAGCAGTTCTTC. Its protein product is CASSGFGINSYNEQFF.

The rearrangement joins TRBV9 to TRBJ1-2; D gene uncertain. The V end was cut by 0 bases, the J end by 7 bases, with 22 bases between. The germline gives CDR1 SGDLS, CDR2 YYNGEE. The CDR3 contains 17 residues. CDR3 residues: CASSVEFLDPEGSGYTF. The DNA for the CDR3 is TGTGCCAGCAGCGTAGAGTTCCTGGACCCAGAAGGGTCTGGCTACACCTTC.

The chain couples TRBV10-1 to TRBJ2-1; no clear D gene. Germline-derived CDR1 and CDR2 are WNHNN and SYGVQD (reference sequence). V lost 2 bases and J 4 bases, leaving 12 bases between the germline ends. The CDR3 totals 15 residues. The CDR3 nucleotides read TGCGCCAGCAGTGAGGGCGCGAGGACGTACAATGAGCAGTTCTTC. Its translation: CASSEGARTYNEQFF.

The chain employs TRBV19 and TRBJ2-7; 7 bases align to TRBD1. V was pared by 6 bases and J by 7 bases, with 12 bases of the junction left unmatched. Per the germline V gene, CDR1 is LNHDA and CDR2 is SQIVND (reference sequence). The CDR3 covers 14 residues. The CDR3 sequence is CASSHYGTGVEQYF. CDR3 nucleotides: TGTGCCAGTAGCCACTACGGAACAGGGGTAGAGCAGTACTTC.

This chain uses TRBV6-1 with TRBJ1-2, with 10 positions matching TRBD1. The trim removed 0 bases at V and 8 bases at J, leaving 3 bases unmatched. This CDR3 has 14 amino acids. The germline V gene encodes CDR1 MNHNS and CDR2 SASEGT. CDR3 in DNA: TGTGCCAGCAGTGAAGCGGGGACAGGGGACGGCTACACCTTC. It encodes CASSEAGTGDGYTF.

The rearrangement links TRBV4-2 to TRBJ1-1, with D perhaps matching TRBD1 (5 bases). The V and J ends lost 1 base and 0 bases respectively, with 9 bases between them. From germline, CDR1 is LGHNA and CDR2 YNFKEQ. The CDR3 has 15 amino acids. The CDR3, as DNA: TGTGCCAGCAGCCAAGGAAGGGGAATGAACACTGAAGCTTTCTTT. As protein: CASSQGRGMNTEAFF.

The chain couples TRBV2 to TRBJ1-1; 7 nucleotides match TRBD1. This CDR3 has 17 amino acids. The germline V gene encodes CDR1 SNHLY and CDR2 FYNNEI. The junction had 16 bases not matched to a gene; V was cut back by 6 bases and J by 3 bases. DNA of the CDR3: TGTGCCAGCAGAATTGGTGCCAGGGGGATCTTGGACACTGAAGCTTTCTTT. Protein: CASRIGARGILDTEAFF. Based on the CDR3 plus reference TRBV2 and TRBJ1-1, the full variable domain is EPEVTQTPSHQVTQMGQEVILRCVPISNHLYFYWYRQILGQKVEFLVSFYNNEISEKSEIFDDQFSVERPDGSNFTLKIRSTKLEDSAMYFCASRIGARGILDTEAFFGQGTRLTVV.

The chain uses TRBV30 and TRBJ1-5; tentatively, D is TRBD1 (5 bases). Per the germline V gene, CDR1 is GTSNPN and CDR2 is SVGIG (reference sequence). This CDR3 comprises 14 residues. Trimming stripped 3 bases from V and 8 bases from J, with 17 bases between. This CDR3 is CAWSPLRGDEPQHF. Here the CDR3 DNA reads TGTGCCTGGAGCCCACTGAGGGGAGATGAGCCCCAGCATTTT.

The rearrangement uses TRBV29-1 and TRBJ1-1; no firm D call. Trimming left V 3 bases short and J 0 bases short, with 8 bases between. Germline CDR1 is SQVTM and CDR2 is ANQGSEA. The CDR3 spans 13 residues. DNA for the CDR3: TGCAGCGTTGAGGCCCGGTTGAACACTGAAGCTTTCTTT. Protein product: CSVEARLNTEAFF.

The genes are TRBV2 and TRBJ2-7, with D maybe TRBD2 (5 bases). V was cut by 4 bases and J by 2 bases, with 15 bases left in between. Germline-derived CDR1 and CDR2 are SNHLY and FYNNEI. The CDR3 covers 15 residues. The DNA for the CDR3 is TGTGCCAGCAGTGCGGGGATCCTAGGGCCCTACGAGCAGTACTTC. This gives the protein CASSAGILGPYEQYF.

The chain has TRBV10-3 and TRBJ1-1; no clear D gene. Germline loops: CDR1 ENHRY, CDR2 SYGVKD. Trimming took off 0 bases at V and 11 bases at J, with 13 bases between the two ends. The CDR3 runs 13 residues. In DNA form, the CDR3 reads TGTGCCATCAGTGAGTCTTTAGGGCCGGTCGCTTTCTTT. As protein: CAISESLGPVAFF.

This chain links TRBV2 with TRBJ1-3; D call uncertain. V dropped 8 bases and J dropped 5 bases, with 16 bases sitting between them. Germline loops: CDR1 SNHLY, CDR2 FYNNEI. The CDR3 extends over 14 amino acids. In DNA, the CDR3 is TGTGCCAGCGCTACGGACCCTCGACGAAACACCATATATTTT. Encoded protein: CASATDPRRNTIYF.

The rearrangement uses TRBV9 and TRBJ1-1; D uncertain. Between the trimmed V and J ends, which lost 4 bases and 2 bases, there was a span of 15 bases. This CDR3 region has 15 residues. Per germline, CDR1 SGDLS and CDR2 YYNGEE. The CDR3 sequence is CASSTQPDTNTEAFF. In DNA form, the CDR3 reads TGTGCCAGCAGCACCCAACCCGACACCAACACTGAAGCTTTCTTT.